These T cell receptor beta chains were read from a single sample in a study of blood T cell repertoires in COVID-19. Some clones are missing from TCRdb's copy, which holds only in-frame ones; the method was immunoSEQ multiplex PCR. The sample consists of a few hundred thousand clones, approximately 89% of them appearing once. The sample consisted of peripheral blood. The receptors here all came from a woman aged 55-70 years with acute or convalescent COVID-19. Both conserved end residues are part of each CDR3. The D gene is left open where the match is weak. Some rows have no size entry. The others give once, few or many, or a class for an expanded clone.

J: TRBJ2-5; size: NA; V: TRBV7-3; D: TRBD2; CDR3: CASSPSGDQETQYF; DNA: TGTGCCAGCAGCCCCAGCGGGGATCAAGAGACCCAGTACTTC
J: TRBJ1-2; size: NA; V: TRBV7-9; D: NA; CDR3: CASSPGDPGYTF; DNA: TGTGCCAGCAGCCCGGGAGACCCTGGCTACACCTTC
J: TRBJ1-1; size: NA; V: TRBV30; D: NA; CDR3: CAWSHRRGTEAFF; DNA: TGTGCCTGGAGTCACCGTAGGGGCACTGAAGCTTTCTTT
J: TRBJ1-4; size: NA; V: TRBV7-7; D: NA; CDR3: CASSLDFWDNGREKLFF; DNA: TGTGCCAGCAGCTTAGATTTCTGGGACAACGGACGTGAAAAACTGTTTTTT
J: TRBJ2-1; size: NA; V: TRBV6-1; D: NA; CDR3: CASSEALLARSYNEQFF; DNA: TGTGCCAGCAGTGAAGCGCTTCTAGCCCGCTCCTACAATGAGCAGTTCTTC
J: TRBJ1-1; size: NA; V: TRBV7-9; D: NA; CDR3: CASSLFTEAFF; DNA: TGTGCCAGCAGCCTGTTCACTGAAGCTTTCTTT
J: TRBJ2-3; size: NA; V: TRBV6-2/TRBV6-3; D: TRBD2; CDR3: CASIPAGATDTQYF; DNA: TGTGCCAGCATCCCAGCGGGGGCCACAGATACGCAGTATTTT
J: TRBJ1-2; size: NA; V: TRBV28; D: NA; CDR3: CASSAHPGAMDYGYTF; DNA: TGTGCCAGCAGTGCGCACCCAGGCGCCATGGACTATGGCTACACCTTC
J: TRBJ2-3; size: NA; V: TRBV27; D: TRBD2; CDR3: CASRNRVAGSPDTQYF; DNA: TGTGCCAGCAGGAATAGGGTAGCGGGATCTCCAGATACGCAGTATTTT
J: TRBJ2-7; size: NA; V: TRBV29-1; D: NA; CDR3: CSVAGQSYEQYF; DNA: TGCAGCGTTGCGGGACAATCCTACGAGCAGTACTTC
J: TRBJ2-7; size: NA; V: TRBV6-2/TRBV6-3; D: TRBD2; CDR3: CASSYLRLAGLISYEQYF; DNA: TGTGCCAGCAGTTACCTCAGACTAGCGGGACTGATCTCCTACGAGCAGTACTTC
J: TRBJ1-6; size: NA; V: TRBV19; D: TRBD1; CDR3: CASSTTGGPANSPLHF; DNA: TGTGCCAGTAGTACCACAGGGGGCCCCGCGAATTCACCCCTCCACTTT
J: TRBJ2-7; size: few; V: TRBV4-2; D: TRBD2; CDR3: CASSQTFGGSSYEQYF; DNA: TGTGCCAGCAGCCAGACATTTGGCGGGAGTTCCTACGAGCAGTACTTC
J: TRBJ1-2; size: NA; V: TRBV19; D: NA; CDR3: CASSQAGSYGYTF; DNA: TGTGCCAGTAGTCAGGCCGGGAGCTATGGCTACACCTTC
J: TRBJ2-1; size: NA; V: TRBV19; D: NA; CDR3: CASNLGGAQEQFF; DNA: TGTGCCAGTAACCTAGGGGGGGCACAGGAGCAGTTCTTC
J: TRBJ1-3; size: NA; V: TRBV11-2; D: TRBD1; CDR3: CASSLVQGRNTIYF; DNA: TGTGCCAGCAGCTTAGTACAGGGGAGAAACACCATATATTTT
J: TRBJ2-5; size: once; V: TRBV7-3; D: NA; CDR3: CASSFGGARQETQYF; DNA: TGTGCCAGCAGCTTTGGGGGGGCAAGGCAGGAGACCCAGTACTTC
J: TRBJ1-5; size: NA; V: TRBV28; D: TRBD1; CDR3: CASSRDRVWNQPQHF; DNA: TGTGCCAGCAGTCGGGACAGGGTTTGGAATCAGCCCCAGCATTTT
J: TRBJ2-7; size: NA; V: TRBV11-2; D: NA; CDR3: CASRPTGTYEQYF; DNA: TGTGCCAGCAGGCCAACAGGGACCTACGAGCAGTACTTC
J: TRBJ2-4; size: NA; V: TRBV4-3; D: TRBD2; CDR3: CASSQDRLAGGRGIQYF; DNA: TGCGCCAGCAGCCAAGATCGATTAGCGGGAGGCCGGGGCATTCAGTACTTC
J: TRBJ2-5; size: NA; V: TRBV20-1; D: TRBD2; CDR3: CSASGGLAGVSVEETQYF; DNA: TGCAGTGCTAGTGGGGGACTAGCGGGAGTTAGTGTCGAAGAGACCCAGTACTTC
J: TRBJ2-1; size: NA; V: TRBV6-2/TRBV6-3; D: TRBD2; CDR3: CASSYSTSGSEQFF; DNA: TGTGCCAGCAGTTACTCGACTAGCGGGAGTGAGCAGTTCTTC
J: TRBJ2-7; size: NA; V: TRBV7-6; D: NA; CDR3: CASSLSTGSKLHEQYF; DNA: TGTGCCAGCAGCTTGTCAACAGGGAGTAAACTCCACGAGCAGTACTTC
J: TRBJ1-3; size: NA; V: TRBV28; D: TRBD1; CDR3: CASSLRQGYSGNTIYF; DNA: TGTGCCAGCAGTTTAAGACAGGGATACTCTGGAAACACCATATATTTT
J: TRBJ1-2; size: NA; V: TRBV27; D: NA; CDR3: CASSSRQTAANYGYTF; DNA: TGTGCCAGCAGCTCGAGACAGACCGCTGCTAACTATGGCTACACCTTC
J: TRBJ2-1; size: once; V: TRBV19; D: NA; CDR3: CASSKPTGWNEQFF; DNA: TGTGCCAGTAGTAAGCCGACAGGTTGGAATGAGCAGTTCTTC
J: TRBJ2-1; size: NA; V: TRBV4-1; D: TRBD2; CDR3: CASSHGIAGAYEQFF; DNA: TGCGCCAGCAGCCATGGAATAGCGGGGGCCTATGAGCAGTTCTTC
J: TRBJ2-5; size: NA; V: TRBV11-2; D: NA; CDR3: CASSRLGETQYF; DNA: TGTGCCAGCAGCCGACTAGGCGAGACCCAGTACTTC
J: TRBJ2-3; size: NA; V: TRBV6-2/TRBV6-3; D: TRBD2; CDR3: CASSVAGNTDTQYF; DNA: TGTGCCAGCAGCGTAGCGGGGAACACAGATACGCAGTATTTT
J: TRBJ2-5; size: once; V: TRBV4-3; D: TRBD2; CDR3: CASSQDSPAGGQTQYF; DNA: TGCGCCAGCAGCCAAGATAGCCCAGCGGGAGGTCAGACCCAGTACTTC
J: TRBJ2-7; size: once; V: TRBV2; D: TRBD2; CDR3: CASRLTSGRDEQYF; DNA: TGTGCCAGCAGACTGACTAGCGGGAGAGATGAGCAGTACTTC
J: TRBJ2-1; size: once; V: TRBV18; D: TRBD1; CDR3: CASSSGTVKNEQFF; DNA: TGTGCCAGCTCGTCCGGGACAGTAAAGAATGAGCAGTTCTTC
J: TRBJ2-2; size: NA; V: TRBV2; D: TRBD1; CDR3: CASSESRDRAFVGELFF; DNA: TGTGCCAGCAGTGAATCACGTGACAGGGCGTTTGTCGGGGAGCTGTTTTTT